Listed here is a single T cell receptor (beta chain). Its antigen is undetermined. The CDR3 has 12 residues. This specimen belongs to a study of T cells expressing NK-cell markers. Findings and caveats of the study: The study did not resolve the HCMV specificity of expanded NKG2C+ T cell clones.

UMIs accompanied the 5'RACE template switching by which TCR beta cDNA was made. TCRdb reprocessed the 5' RACE reads, with one entry per CDR3 protein and no DNA. This table lists more than 120,000 distinct CDR3 sequences. The V call is TRBV12-3 or TRBV12-4, the J call TRBJ2-1; TCRdb's D gene call, TRBD1, goes unchecked for lack of DNA. This sequence was found in a man younger than 35 in good health. The sequencing sample was made of blood T cells: a sorted CD56 or NKG2C T cell subset, CD4+ or CD8+ T cells, or bulk PBMC T cells (not recorded which). CDR3 region: CASRGVDNEQFF.